The T cell receptor beta chain described here comes from a study of early stage breast cancer tumors. About the study: About 70% of the 16 invasive tumors were ER+, PR+ and HER2-. The study's findings and limits: Commonly generated sequences made up most enriched TCRB sequences shared between patients.

This CDR3 has 14 amino acids. V dropped 5 bases and J dropped 5; count of bases not matched to a gene: 5. CDR1 and CDR2 (germline): SGHTA, FQGNSA. Profiled with immunoSEQ multiplex PCR; TCRdb holds only in-frame clones, not every one. The sample records about 51,000 clones, more than 70% being singletons. Details on this clone: Antigen specificity is unknown.

The sequence derives from a person aged 35-49 years with breast cancer. V is TRBV7-2 and J is TRBJ2-5; 10 bases line up with TRBD2. The sequenced sample was blood. The CDR3 loop is CASSILAGEETQYF. Here the CDR3 DNA reads TGTGCCAGCAGCATTCTAGCGGGAGAGGAGACCCAGTACTTC.